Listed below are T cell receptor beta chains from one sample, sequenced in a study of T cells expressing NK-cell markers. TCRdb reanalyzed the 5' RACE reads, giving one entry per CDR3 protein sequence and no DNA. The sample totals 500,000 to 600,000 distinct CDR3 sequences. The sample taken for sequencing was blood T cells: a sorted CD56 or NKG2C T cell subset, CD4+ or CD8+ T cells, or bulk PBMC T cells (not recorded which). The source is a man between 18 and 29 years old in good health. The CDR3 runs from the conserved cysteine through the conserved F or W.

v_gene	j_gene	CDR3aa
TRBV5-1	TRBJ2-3	CASSLARTSGIRDTQYF
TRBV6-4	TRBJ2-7	CASINGGSRFYGYEQYF
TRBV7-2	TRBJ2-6	CASSLVHQESGANVLTF
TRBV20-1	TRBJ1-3	CSASRQTSGNTIYF
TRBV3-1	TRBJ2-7	CASSFSEGEQYF
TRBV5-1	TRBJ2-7	CASSSELAISYEQYF
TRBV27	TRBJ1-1	CASSLVSLRGANTEAFF
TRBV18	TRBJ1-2	CASSPSDTSNYGYTF
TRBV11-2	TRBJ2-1	CASSSRDPLSREQFF
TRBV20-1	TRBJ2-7	CSARDSGQGFHEQYF
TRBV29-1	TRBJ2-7	CSVGGWGQNYEQYF